The source of this TCR beta chain is a study of blood T cell repertoires in COVID-19. CDR3 size: 15 residues. In germline, CDR1 is SNHLY, CDR2 FYNNEI. Trimming cost V 7 bases and J 0 bases, with 13 bases left between them. TCRdb's table, derived via immunoSEQ multiplex PCR, lists solely in-frame clones and lacks some. The repertoire consists of approximately 240,000 clones, with around 85% occurring once and the leading ten covering 1.3%. Sequenced material: PBMCs or T cells enriched from blood (not recorded which). This TCR was recovered from a woman in her forties with acute COVID-19. The V gene is TRBV2, the J gene TRBJ1-5; a possible D gene is TRBD1 (6 bases). CDR3 residues: CASTRDIYSNQPQHF. In DNA, the CDR3 is TGTGCCAGCACCCGGGACATCTATAGCAATCAGCCCCAGCATTTT.